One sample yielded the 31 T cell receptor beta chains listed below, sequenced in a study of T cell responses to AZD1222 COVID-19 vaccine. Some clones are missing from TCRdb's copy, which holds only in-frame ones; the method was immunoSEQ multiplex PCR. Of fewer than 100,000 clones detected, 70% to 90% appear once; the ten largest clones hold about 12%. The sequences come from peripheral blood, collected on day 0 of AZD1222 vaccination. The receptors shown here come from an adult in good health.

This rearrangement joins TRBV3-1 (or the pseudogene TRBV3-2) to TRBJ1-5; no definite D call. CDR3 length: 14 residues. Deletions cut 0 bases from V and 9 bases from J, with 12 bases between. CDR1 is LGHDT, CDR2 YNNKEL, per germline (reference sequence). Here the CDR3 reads CASSQDPGPWPQHF. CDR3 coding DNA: TGTGCCAGCAGCCAAGATCCGGGCCCGTGGCCCCAGCATTTT.

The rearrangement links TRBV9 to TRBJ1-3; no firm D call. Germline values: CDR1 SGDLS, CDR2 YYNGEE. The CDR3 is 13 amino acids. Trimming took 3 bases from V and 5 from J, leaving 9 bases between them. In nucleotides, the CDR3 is TGTGCCAGCAGCGGGACGGGAAGAAACACCATATATTTT. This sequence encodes CASSGTGRNTIYF.

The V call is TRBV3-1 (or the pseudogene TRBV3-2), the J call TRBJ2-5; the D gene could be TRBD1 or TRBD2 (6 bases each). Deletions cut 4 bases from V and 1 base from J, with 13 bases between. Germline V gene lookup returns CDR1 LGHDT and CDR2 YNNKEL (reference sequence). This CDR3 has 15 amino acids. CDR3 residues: CASSPRWGAQETQYF. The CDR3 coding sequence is TGTGCCAGCAGCCCGCGGTGGGGGGCCCAAGAGACCCAGTACTTC.

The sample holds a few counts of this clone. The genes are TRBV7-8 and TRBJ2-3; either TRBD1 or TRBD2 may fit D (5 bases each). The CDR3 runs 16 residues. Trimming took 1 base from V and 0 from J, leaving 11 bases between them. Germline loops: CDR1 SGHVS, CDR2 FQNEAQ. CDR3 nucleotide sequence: TGTGCCAGCAGCTTAGTTATCGGGGCTAGCACAGATACGCAGTATTTT. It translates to CASSLVIGASTDTQYF.

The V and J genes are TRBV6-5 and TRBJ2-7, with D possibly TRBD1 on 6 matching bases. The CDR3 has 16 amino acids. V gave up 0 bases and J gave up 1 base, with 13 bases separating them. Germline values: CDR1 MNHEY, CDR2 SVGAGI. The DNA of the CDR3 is TGTGCCAGCAGTTACTCAACAGGGTCACCTTCCTACGAGCAGTACTTC. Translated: CASSYSTGSPSYEQYF.

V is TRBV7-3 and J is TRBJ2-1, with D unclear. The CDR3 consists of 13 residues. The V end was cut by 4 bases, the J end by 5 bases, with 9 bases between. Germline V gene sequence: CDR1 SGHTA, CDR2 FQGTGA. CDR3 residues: CASSSIVDNEQFF. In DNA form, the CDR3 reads TGTGCCAGCAGCTCAATCGTAGACAATGAGCAGTTCTTC. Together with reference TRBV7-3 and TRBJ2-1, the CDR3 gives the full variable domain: GAGVSQTPSNKVTEKGKYVELRCDPISGHTALYWYRQSLGQGPEFLIYFQGTGAADDSGLPNDRFFAVRPEGSVSTLKIQRTERGDSAVYLCASSSIVDNEQFFGPGTRLTVL.

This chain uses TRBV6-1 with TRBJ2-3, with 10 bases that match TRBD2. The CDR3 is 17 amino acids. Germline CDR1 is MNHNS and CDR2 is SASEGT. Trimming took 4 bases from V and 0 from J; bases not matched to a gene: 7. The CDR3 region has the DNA TGTGCCAGCAGTGGCGACCTACTAGCGGGGAGCACAGATACGCAGTATTTT. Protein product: CASSGDLLAGSTDTQYF.

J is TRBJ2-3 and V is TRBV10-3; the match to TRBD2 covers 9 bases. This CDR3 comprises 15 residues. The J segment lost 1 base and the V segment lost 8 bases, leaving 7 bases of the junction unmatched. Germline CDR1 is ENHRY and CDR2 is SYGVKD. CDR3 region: CAIATSSGGTDTQYF. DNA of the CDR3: TGTGCCATCGCAACTTCTAGCGGGGGCACAGATACGCAGTATTTT.

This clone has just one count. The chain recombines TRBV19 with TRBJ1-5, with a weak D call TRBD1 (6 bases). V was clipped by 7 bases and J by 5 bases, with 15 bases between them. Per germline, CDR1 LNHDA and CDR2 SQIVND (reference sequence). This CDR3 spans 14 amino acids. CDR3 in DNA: TGTGCCAGTAATTACAGGGATCTGCATCAGCCCCAGCATTTT. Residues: CASNYRDLHQPQHF.

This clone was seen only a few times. CDR3 DNA sequence: TGTGCCGCCAACAGGGGTAGTACTGAAGCTTTCTTT. Translating gives CAANRGSTEAFF. The chain combines TRBV6-5 with TRBJ1-1, with 7 nucleotides matching TRBD1. Unmatched junction bases numbered 8, after V lost 11 bases and J lost 5 bases. CDR3 length: 12 amino acids. Germline CDR1 MNHEY, CDR2 SVGAGI.

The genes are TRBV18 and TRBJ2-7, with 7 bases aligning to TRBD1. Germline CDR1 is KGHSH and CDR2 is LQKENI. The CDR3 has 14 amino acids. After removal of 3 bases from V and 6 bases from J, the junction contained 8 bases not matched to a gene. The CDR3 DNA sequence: TGTGCCAGCTCACCCCGCTGGGACAGCGGCGAGCAGTACTTC. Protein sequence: CASSPRWDSGEQYF.

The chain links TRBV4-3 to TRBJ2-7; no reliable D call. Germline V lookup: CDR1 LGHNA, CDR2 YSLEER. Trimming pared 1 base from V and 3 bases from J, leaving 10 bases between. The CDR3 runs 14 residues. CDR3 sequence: CASSQGSLGYEQYF. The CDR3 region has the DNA TGCGCCAGCAGCCAAGGTTCTCTTGGCTACGAGCAGTACTTC.

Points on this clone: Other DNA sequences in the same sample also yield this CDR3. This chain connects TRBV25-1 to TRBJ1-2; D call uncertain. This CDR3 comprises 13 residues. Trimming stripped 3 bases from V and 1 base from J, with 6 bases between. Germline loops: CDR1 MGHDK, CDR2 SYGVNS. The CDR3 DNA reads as TGTGCCAGCAGTGAGGGAGGTAACTATGGCTACACCTTC. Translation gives CASSEGGNYGYTF.

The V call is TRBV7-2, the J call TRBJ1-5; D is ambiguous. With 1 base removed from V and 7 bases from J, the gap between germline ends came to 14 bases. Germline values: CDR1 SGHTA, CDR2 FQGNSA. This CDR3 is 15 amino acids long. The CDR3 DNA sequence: TGTGCCAGCAGCTTAGTCTCGGGTCGGACGCAGCCCCAGCATTTT. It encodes CASSLVSGRTQPQHF. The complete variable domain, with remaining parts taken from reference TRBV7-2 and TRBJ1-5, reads GAGVSQSPSNKVTEKGKDVELRCDPISGHTALYWYRQSLGQGLEFLIYFQGNSAPDKSGLPSDRFSAERTGGSVSTLTIQRTQQEDSAVYLCASSLVSGRTQPQHFGDGTRLSIL.

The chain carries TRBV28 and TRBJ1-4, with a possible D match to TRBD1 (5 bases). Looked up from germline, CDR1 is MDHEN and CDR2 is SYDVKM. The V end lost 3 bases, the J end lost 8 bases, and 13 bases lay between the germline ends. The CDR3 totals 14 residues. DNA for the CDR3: TGTGCCAGCAGTTTGGTCAGGGTAGGGGAAAAACTGTTTTTT. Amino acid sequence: CASSLVRVGEKLFF.

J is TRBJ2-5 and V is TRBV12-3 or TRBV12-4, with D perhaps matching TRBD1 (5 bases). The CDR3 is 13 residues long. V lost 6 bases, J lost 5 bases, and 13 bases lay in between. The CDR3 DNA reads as TGTGCCAGCAGGGGGCTGGGGCGCGAGACCCAGTACTTC. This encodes CASRGLGRETQYF.

CDR3 amino acids: CASSIPTGNQPQHF. CDR3 coding DNA: TGTGCCAGTAGTATCCCGACAGGGAATCAGCCCCAGCATTTT. The V gene is TRBV19, the J gene TRBJ1-5; TRBD1 aligns across 7 bases. Germline V CDR1 and CDR2: LNHDA, SQIVND (reference sequence). V shed 3 bases, J shed 4 bases, and the junction held 3 bases outside the gene matches. The CDR3 totals 14 residues.

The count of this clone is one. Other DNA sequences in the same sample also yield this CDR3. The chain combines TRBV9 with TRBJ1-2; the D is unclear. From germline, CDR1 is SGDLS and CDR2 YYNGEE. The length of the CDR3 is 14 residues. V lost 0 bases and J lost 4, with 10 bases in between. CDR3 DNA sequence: TGTGCCAGCAGCGTAGTTGGAGGCAGCTATGGCTACACCTTC. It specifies CASSVVGGSYGYTF.

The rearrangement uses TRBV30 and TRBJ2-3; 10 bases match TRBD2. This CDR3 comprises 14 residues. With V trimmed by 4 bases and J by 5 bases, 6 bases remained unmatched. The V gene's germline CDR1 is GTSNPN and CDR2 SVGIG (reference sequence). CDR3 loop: CAWIELAGGDTQYF. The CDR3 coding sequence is TGTGCCTGGATTGAGTTAGCGGGGGGAGATACGCAGTATTTT. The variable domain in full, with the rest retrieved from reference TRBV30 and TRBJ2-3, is SQTIHQWPATLVQPVGSPLSLECTVEGTSNPNLYWYRQAAGRGLQLLFYSVGIGQISSEVPQNLSASRPQDRQFILSSKKLLLSDSGFYLCAWIELAGGDTQYFGPGTRLTVL.

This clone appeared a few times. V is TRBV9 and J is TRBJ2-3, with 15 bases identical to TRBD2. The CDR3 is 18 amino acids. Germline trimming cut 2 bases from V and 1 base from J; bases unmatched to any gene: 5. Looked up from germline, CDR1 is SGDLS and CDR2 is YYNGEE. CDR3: CASSVGLAGGAGTDTQYF. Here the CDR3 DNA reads TGTGCCAGCAGCGTTGGACTAGCGGGGGGGGCGGGCACAGATACGCAGTATTTT.

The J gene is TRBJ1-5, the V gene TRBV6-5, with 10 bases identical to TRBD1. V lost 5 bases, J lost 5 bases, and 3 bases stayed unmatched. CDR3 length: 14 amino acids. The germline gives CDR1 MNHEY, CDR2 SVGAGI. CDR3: CASSPDRGYQPQHF. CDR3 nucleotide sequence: TGTGCCAGCAGTCCGGACAGGGGGTATCAGCCCCAGCATTTT.

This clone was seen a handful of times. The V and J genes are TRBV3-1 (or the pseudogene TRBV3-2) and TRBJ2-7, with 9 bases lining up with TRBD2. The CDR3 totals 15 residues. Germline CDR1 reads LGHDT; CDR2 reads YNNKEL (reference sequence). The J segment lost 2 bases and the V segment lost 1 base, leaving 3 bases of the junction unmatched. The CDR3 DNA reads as TGTGCCAGCAGCCAAGGACTAGCGGTGGCCTACGAGCAGTACTTC. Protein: CASSQGLAVAYEQYF.

CDR3 coding DNA: TGTGCCAGCAGCCCGACATCTGCCGGGGCCCTTATCACGCAGTATTTT. Residues: CASSPTSAGALITQYF. This rearrangement joins TRBV7-3 to TRBJ2-3; either TRBD1 or TRBD2 may fit D (5 bases each). V was shortened by 5 bases and J by 9 bases, with 24 bases between the two germline ends. Germline lookup yields CDR1 SGHTA and CDR2 FQGTGA. This CDR3 region has 16 residues. The variable domain in full, completed from reference TRBV7-3 and TRBJ2-3, reads GAGVSQTPSNKVTEKGKYVELRCDPISGHTALYWYRQSLGQGPEFLIYFQGTGAADDSGLPNDRFFAVRPEGSVSTLKIQRTERGDSAVYLCASSPTSAGALITQYFGPGTRLTVL.

CDR3 in DNA: TGTGCCAGCACCCCGCCCAAGCAGGACGGCGAGCAGTACTTC. This sequence encodes CASTPPKQDGEQYF. V usage is TRBV6-2 or TRBV6-3 and J usage is TRBJ2-7; D unresolved. The CDR3 length is 14 residues. CDR1 and CDR2 from the germline V gene are MNHEY and SVGEGT. V gave up 7 bases and J gave up 6 bases, with 19 bases separating them.

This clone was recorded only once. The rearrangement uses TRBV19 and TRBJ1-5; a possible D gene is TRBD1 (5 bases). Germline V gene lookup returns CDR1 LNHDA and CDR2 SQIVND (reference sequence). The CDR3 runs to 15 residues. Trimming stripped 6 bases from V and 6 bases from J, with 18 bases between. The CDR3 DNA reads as TGTGCCAGTAGCCCCCCGGGGGATCACGTTCAGCCCCAGCATTTT. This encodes CASSPPGDHVQPQHF.

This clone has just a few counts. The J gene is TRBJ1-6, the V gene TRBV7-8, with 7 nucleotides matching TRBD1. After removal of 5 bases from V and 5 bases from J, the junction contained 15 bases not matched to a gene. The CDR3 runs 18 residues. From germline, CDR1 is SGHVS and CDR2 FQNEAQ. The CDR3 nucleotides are TGTGCCAGCAGCGCCAACGACAGGGACGGATTCGATAATTCACCCCTCCACTTT. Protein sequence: CASSANDRDGFDNSPLHF.

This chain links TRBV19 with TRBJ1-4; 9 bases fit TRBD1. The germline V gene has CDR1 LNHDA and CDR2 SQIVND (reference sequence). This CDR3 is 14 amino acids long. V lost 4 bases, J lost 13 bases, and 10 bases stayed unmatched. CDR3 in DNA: TGTGCCAGTAGTACCGACAGGGGGAGGGTCGGACTGTTTTTT. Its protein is CASSTDRGRVGLFF.

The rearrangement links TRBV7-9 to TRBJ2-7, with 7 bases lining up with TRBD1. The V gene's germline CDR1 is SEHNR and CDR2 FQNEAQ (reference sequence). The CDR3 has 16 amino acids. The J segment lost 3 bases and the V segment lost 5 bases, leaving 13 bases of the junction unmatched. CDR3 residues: CASSRPLDRVDYEQYF. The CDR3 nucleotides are TGTGCCAGCAGCCGACCTTTAGACAGGGTGGACTACGAGCAGTACTTC. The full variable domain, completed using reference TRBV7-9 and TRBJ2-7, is DTGVSQNPRHKITKRGQNVTFRCDPISEHNRLYWYRQTLGQGPEFLTYFQNEAQLEKSRLLSDRFSAERPKGSFSTLEIQRTEQGDSAMYLCASSRPLDRVDYEQYFGPGTRLTVT.

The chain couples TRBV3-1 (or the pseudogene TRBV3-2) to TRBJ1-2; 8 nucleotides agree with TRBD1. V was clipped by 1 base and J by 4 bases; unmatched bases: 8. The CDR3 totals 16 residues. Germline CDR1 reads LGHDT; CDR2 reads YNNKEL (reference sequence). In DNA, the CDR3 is TGTGCCAGCAGCCAAGGTGAGCCAGGGGGCACCTATGGCTACACCTTC. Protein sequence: CASSQGEPGGTYGYTF.

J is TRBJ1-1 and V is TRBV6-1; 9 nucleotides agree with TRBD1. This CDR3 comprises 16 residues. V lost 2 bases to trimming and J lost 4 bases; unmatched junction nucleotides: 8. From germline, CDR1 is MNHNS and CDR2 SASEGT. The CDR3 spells CASSEYTGGRGTEAFF. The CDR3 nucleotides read TGTGCCAGCAGTGAATATACAGGGGGCCGGGGCACTGAAGCTTTCTTT.

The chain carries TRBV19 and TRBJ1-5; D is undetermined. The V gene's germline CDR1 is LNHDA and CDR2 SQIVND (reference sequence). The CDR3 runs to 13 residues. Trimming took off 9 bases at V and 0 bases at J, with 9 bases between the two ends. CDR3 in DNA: TGTGCCAGCCGACTGAATAGCAATCAGCCCCAGCATTTT. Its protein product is CASRLNSNQPQHF.